The 32 T cell receptor beta chains listed next were all sequenced from one sample in a study of T-cell memory formation after mild COVID-19. TCRdb called the 5' RACE reads again in MiXCR, with one record for every CDR3 protein. The table has a few hundred thousand distinct CDR3 sequences, roughly 9.4% seen once. The source material was PBMCs or a T cell subset sorted from them (not recorded which). The origin of the receptors is a man between 18 and 29 years old who had mild COVID-19 (a few samples of this study predate the infection). Cell type and time point are not known.

This clonotype was counted at least ten times. Sequence at one end of the junction differs from germline and may be a read error. The genes are TRBV7-2 and TRBJ2-1; D is uncertain. The CDR3 extends over 12 amino acids. Germline CDR1 SGHTA, CDR2 FQGNSA. The CDR3 region has the DNA TGCGCCAGCAGCTTGGTTAGAAATGAGCAGTTCTTC. As protein: CASSLVRNEQFF.

This clonotype showed up just a few times. The chain carries TRBV11-3 and TRBJ2-7, with TRBD1 matching 7 bases. This CDR3 region has 12 residues. Unmatched junction bases numbered 7, after V lost 11 bases and J lost 3 bases. Germline loops: CDR1 SGHNT, CDR2 YENEEA. This CDR3 is CALPTGLYEQYV. In nucleotides, the CDR3 is TGTGCCCTTCCGACAGGGCTCTACGAGCAGTACGTC.

This clonotype was picked up a small number of times. Germline is not matched at one junction end, which may reflect a read error. The V call is TRBV18, the J call TRBJ2-7, with 8 bases lining up with TRBD1. The CDR3 spans 13 residues. CDR1 and CDR2 from the germline V gene are KGHSH and LQKENI. The CDR3, as DNA: TGTGCAAGCTCAGGGACAGGAGCCTACGAGCAGTACTTC. Translation gives CASSGTGAYEQYF.

The CDR3 sequence is CASSLIQGLAFF. The CDR3 nucleotides read TGTGCCAGCAGTTTAATCCAGGGGTTAGCTTTCTTT. The chain recombines TRBV12-3 or TRBV12-4 with TRBJ1-1; D is possibly TRBD1 (6 bases). This CDR3 region has 12 residues. The V gene lost 2 bases and the J gene lost 10 bases, with 11 bases spanning the gap.

In this sample, this clonotype turned up a few times. This rearrangement joins TRBV9 to TRBJ1-1; a possible D gene is TRBD1 (5 bases). This CDR3 comprises 15 residues. V was shortened by 4 bases and J by 4 bases, with 17 bases between the two germline ends. Germline V gene sequence: CDR1 SGDLS, CDR2 YYNGEE. The chain's CDR3 is CASSRWGGDGTEAFF. CDR3 DNA sequence: TGTGCCAGCAGCCGCTGGGGGGGGGATGGCACTGAAGCTTTCTTT.

This clonotype has only a few counts. This chain connects TRBV7-9 to TRBJ2-2; D is possibly TRBD1 (6 bases). Trimming removed 5 bases at V and 4 bases at J, with 17 bases between. CDR1 is SEHNR, CDR2 FQNEAQ, per germline (reference sequence). The CDR3 is 16 residues long. The chain's CDR3 is CASSLIRGPTTGELFF. The CDR3 DNA is TGTGCCAGCAGCCTGATCAGGGGTCCGACCACCGGGGAGCTGTTTTTT.

This clonotype was seen at least ten times. The genes are TRBV6-5 and TRBJ2-7; D is uncertain. Trimming took 5 bases from V and 3 from J, leaving 8 bases between them. CDR1 MNHEY and CDR2 SVGAGI come from the germline V gene. This CDR3 spans 12 amino acids. Here the CDR3 reads CASSGLRYEQYF. The CDR3 DNA reads as TGTGCCAGCAGTGGATTGCGCTACGAGCAGTACTTC.

The chain links TRBV12-3 or TRBV12-4 to TRBJ1-1, with 9 nucleotides matching TRBD1. The CDR3 covers 13 residues. Unmatched junction bases numbered 5, after V lost 1 base and J lost 11 bases. In DNA form, the CDR3 reads TGTGCCAGCAGTTTAGACAGGGGGCGCGGCGCTTTCTTT. Protein product: CASSLDRGRGAFF.

This clonotype has a count of ten or more. This chain links TRBV7-2 with TRBJ1-4, with 8 bases identical to TRBD1. In germline, CDR1 is SGHTA, CDR2 FQGNSA. CDR3 size: 14 residues. Germline trimming cut 5 bases from V and 4 bases from J; bases unmatched to any gene: 3. The CDR3 sequence is CASSPDRGNEKLFF. The CDR3 DNA sequence: TGTGCCAGCAGCCCCGACAGGGGTAATGAAAAACTGTTTTTT.

The table lists this clonotype with a few counts. The chain's CDR3 is CSARILAGGQGTQYF. The CDR3 DNA is TGCAGTGCCCGAATACTAGCGGGGGGGCAAGGTACGCAGTATTTT. The V and J genes are TRBV20-1 and TRBJ2-3; 13 bases map to TRBD2. Germline values: CDR1 DFQATT, CDR2 SNEGSKA (reference sequence). The CDR3 has 15 amino acids. J gave up 8 bases and V 6 bases, and 11 bases lay outside the gene matches.

The chain combines TRBV2 with TRBJ1-5; no clear D gene. V was pared by 6 bases and J by 4 bases, with 16 bases between. In germline, CDR1 is SNHLY, CDR2 FYNNEI. The CDR3 is made up of 15 amino acids. The CDR3 here is CASRDPGRANQPQHF. DNA of the CDR3: TGTGCCAGCAGAGACCCTGGACGGGCAAATCAGCCCCAGCATTTT.

In its sample, this clonotype was seen a few times. CDR3 sequence reads: CSAHVGGSTEAFF. CDR3 coding DNA: TGCAGTGCCCACGTTGGGGGGAGCACTGAAGCTTTCTTT. The chain is built from TRBV20-1 and TRBJ1-1; a weak D match, TRBD1 (5 bases). The CDR3 has 13 amino acids. Germline values: CDR1 DFQATT, CDR2 SNEGSKA (reference sequence). V lost 6 bases and J 4 bases, leaving 15 bases between the germline ends.

This clonotype was recorded a few times. The CDR3: CASWGMLQGRGETQYF. CDR3 coding DNA: TGTGCCAGCTGGGGGATGTTGCAGGGTAGAGGAGAGACCCAGTACTTC. The genes are TRBV6-5 and TRBJ2-5; D might be TRBD1 or TRBD2, each matching 5 bases. V was cut by 8 bases and J by 4 bases, with 23 bases left in between. This CDR3 spans 16 amino acids. In germline, CDR1 is MNHEY, CDR2 SVGAGI.

This clonotype was seen only a few times. The V gene is TRBV4-3, the J gene TRBJ1-2, with 9 bases matching TRBD1. This CDR3 is 16 amino acids long. The germline CDR1 and CDR2 sequences are LGHNA and YSLEER. After removal of 0 bases from V and 5 bases from J, the junction contained 7 bases not matched to a gene. DNA of the CDR3: TGCGCCAGCAGCCAAGATCTGGACAGGGGTACTTATGGCTACACCTTC. Encoded protein: CASSQDLDRGTYGYTF.

This clonotype came up a few times. The CDR3 nucleotides are TGTGCCAGCAGCCTGTTCGAGGGGGTCGGCACCGGGGAGCTGTTTTTT. It is translated as CASSLFEGVGTGELFF. V and J are TRBV7-6 and TRBJ2-2, with a tentative D call TRBD1 (6 bases). V lost 5 bases to trimming and J lost 4 bases, with 17 bases between them. Germline CDR1 reads SGHVS; CDR2 reads FNYEAQ. The CDR3 is made up of 16 amino acids.

The J gene is TRBJ2-5, the V gene TRBV5-1; 10 bases agree with TRBD2. The ends lost 4 bases at V and 5 bases at J; junction bases unmatched: 11. Looked up from germline, CDR1 is SGHRS and CDR2 is YFSETQ. This CDR3 spans 16 amino acids. CDR3 sequence reads: CASSPRASGGSETQYF. CDR3 sequence (DNA): TGCGCCAGCAGCCCCCGGGCTAGCGGGGGTAGTGAGACCCAGTACTTC.

This clonotype was seen ten or more times. The V and J genes are TRBV12-3 or TRBV12-4 and TRBJ2-3, with D possibly being TRBD2 (6 bases). The CDR3 is 14 residues long. V was trimmed by 8 bases and J by 2 bases, leaving 14 bases between them. CDR3 in DNA: TGTGCCAGCGGAAAGGGACTTACCACAGATACGCAGTATTTT. Amino acid sequence: CASGKGLTTDTQYF.

This clonotype appeared many times. The V call is TRBV10-2, the J call TRBJ2-3, with TRBD2 matching 8 bases. V lost 9 bases, J lost 2 bases, and 7 bases stayed unmatched. The CDR3 runs to 14 residues. Germline values: CDR1 WSHSY, CDR2 SAAADI. CDR3 DNA: TGCGCCAGTAAAGAGCGGGGGAACACAGATACGCAGTATTTT. Its protein is CASKERGNTDTQYF.

This clonotype has just a few counts. The chain uses TRBV20-1 and TRBJ2-5; 7 positions match TRBD1. Germline CDR1 DFQATT, CDR2 SNEGSKA (reference sequence). The CDR3 covers 14 residues. V was clipped by 0 bases and J by 3 bases; unmatched bases: 4. The CDR3 loop reads CSARDLGQKETQYF. The CDR3 DNA sequence: TGCAGTGCTAGAGATTTGGGACAGAAAGAGACCCAGTACTTC.

This rearrangement joins TRBV5-1 to TRBJ2-5; D call uncertain. V lost 5 bases and J 2 bases, leaving 4 bases between the germline ends. This CDR3 spans 11 amino acids. Germline CDR1 is SGHRS and CDR2 is YFSETQ. The CDR3 region has the DNA TGCGCCAGCAGACATCAAGAGACCCAGTACTTC. This sequence encodes CASRHQETQYF.

This clonotype showed up just a few times. The CDR3 is CSATPIDTQYF. In DNA, the CDR3 is TGCAGTGCCACTCCGATAGATACGCAGTATTTT. The V gene is TRBV20-1, the J gene TRBJ2-3, with D hard to call. The CDR3 has 11 amino acids. CDR1 is DFQATT and CDR2 is SNEGSKA in the germline V gene (reference sequence). Between the trimmed V and J ends, which lost 6 bases and 5 bases, there was a span of 9 bases.

This clonotype was counted between two and nine times. The V and J genes are TRBV4-2 and TRBJ2-2, with D maybe TRBD1 (6 bases). Deletions cut 3 bases from V and 5 bases from J, with 10 bases between. There are 14 residues in the CDR3. Germline V gene lookup returns CDR1 LGHNA and CDR2 YNFKEQ. CDR3 in amino acids: CASSHSQGTGELFF. The CDR3 DNA sequence: TGTGCCAGCAGCCATTCCCAGGGGACCGGGGAGCTGTTTTTT.

This clonotype has only a few counts. The CDR3 DNA reads as TGCGCCAGCAGTTATTACACAGATACGCAGTATTTT. Translated: CASSYYTDTQYF. The chain combines TRBV5-1 with TRBJ2-3, with D unclear. CDR1 and CDR2 from the germline V gene are SGHRS and YFSETQ. Trimming cost V 5 bases and J 2 bases, with 6 bases left between them. The CDR3 runs to 12 residues.

The V gene is TRBV4-2, the J gene TRBJ1-3; TRBD1 matches at 7 bases. CDR1 is LGHNA and CDR2 is YNFKEQ in the germline V gene. With 2 bases clipped from V and 4 bases from J, the junction kept 8 bases outside the gene matches. CDR3 size: 16 residues. The CDR3: CASSQPSTGNGNTIYF. In DNA form, the CDR3 reads TGTGCCAGCAGCCAACCGTCGACAGGGAACGGAAACACCATATATTTT.

V and J are TRBV7-2 and TRBJ1-2; 7 nucleotides match TRBD1. Germline CDR1 and CDR2: SGHTA and FQGNSA. The CDR3 is 18 amino acids. V lost 1 base, J lost 2 bases, and 13 bases stayed unmatched. The CDR3 spells CASSLVGTVPSGNYGYTF. CDR3 nucleotide sequence: TGTGCCAGCAGCTTAGTTGGGACAGTTCCATCCGGGAACTATGGCTACACCTTC.

This clonotype was detected ten times or more. This sequence joins TRBV27 and TRBJ1-4; D is perhaps TRBD1 (5 bases). The CDR3 has 15 residues. V lost 6 bases, J lost 8 bases, and 19 bases lay in between. CDR1 and CDR2 from the germline V gene are MNHEY and SMNVEV (reference sequence). This CDR3 reads CASSPGTPWKEKLFF. For the CDR3, the DNA is TGTGCCAGCAGCCCCGGGACCCCATGGAAAGAAAAACTGTTTTTT.

The rearrangement links TRBV7-2 to TRBJ1-6; TRBD1 matches at 9 bases. This CDR3 comprises 16 residues. Germline CDR1 is SGHTA and CDR2 is FQGNSA. V trimming: 5 bases; J trimming: 8 bases; junction bases outside the gene matches: 10. The chain's CDR3 is CASSRAWDRVHSPLHF. As DNA, the CDR3 is TGTGCCAGCAGCCGCGCATGGGACAGGGTCCATTCACCCCTCCACTTT.

This clonotype was picked up a small number of times. The chain recombines TRBV4-2 with TRBJ1-1; D unresolved. The CDR3 is 18 amino acids. Germline-derived CDR1 and CDR2 are LGHNA and YNFKEQ. V lost 0 bases to trimming and J lost 8 bases, with 25 bases between them. The CDR3 is CASSQDPAAHLLSSEAFF. Written as DNA, the CDR3 is TGTGCCAGCAGCCAAGACCCAGCCGCTCACTTGCTTAGCTCCGAAGCTTTCTTT.

The V call is TRBV5-5, the J call TRBJ2-3; 7 bases are a match to TRBD1. Germline assignment: CDR1 SGHKS and CDR2 YYEKEE (reference sequence). Germline trimming cut 3 bases from V and 4 bases from J; bases unmatched to any gene: 8. This CDR3 region has 15 residues. The CDR3 nucleotides are TGTGCCAGCAGCTCCCTACAGACAGGGTCAGATACGCAGTATTTT. Translating gives CASSSLQTGSDTQYF.

The chain has TRBV5-1 and TRBJ1-2; no firm D call. V was pared by 0 bases and J by 4 bases, with 13 bases between. The CDR3 runs 15 residues. The germline CDR1 and CDR2 sequences are SGHRS and YFSETQ. CDR3 sequence (DNA): TGCGCCAGCAGCTTGGAGGTGGGAACACCCTATGGCTACACCTTC. It is translated as CASSLEVGTPYGYTF.

This chain joins TRBV27 and TRBJ2-1; the match to TRBD2 covers 10 bases. In germline, CDR1 is MNHEY, CDR2 SMNVEV (reference sequence). Trimming took 6 bases from V and 7 from J; bases not matched to a gene: 9. The CDR3 spans 15 residues. The CDR3: CASSRSGGNANEQFF. CDR3 sequence (DNA): TGTGCCAGCAGCCGTAGCGGGGGGAACGCGAATGAGCAGTTCTTC.

The chain has TRBV5-1 and TRBJ2-1; maybe TRBD1 (5 bases). The CDR3 consists of 12 residues. V lost 3 bases, J lost 9 bases, and 10 bases lay in between. Germline values: CDR1 SGHRS, CDR2 YFSETQ. The CDR3 nucleotides read TGCGCCAGCAGCTCTGGACATACTGAGCAGTTCTTC. Protein product: CASSSGHTEQFF.